This section outlines one T cell receptor (beta chain) sequence together with its context. Its antigen is as yet unknown. TCRdb keeps only in-frame clones here, not all; method: immunoSEQ multiplex PCR. In the table there are some 160,000 clones, about 92% of which are singletons. V gave up 4 bases and J gave up 5 bases, with 10 bases separating them. Per the germline V gene, CDR1 is SGHRS and CDR2 is YFSETQ. The CDR3 consists of 14 residues. This sample stems from a study of T cell responses to AZD1222 COVID-19 vaccine. Overall study findings and caveats: Without day 14 samples, only post-peak T cell repertoires were studied. Within unmutated variant regions lay the reported targets of nearly half of spike-specific TCRs. Spike-specific TCRs gained breadth and depth after people received two AZD1222 doses.

This sample comprised peripheral blood, obtained on day 0 of AZD1222 vaccination. The receptor was isolated from an adult in good health. The chain has TRBV5-1 and TRBJ1-6, with D perhaps TRBD1 (5 bases). The DNA of the CDR3 is TGCGCCAGCAGCACCGGGACCAATAATTCACCCCTCCACTTT. It translates to CASSTGTNNSPLHF.